This T cell receptor beta chain was recorded in a study of blood T cell repertoires in COVID-19. Study summary: Both acute and convalescent COVID-19 samples were obtained from the United States, Italy and Spain. PBMCs, B-cell-depleted T cells, or T cells were the source of the cDNA or gDNA that made up the material.

Original analysis: Cell counts per sample came from amplifying reference gene primers. The method was immunoSEQ multiplex PCR; TCRdb's version includes in-frame clones alone and lacks a portion of them. The V and J calls and clone size are taken from that table; D and trimming were inferred from the DNA. The profile shows hundreds of thousands of clones, roughly nine tenths of them singletons. The CDR3 spans 15 residues. The junction had 7 bases not matched to a gene; V was cut back by 7 bases and J by 2 bases. Germline assignment: CDR1 MNHEY and CDR2 SVGAGI. The rearrangement links TRBV6-5 to TRBJ2-1, with 8 positions matching TRBD1. The sequencing input was peripheral blood. The TCR was taken from a woman between 45 and 65 years old with acute or convalescent COVID-19. CDR3 loop: CASKMPGQAYNEQFF. CDR3 bases: TGTGCCAGCAAGATGCCGGGACAGGCCTACAATGAGCAGTTCTTC.